One and the same sample provided the 3 T cell receptor beta chains below, sequenced in a study of early T cells in non-severe SARS-CoV-2 infection. Using its own MiXCR run on the 5' RACE reads, TCRdb lists one record per CDR3 protein. The table includes 50,000 to 70,000 distinct CDR3 sequences, approximately 12% detected once. The specimen was whole blood. Source of these receptors: an adult who was a healthcare worker with PCR-confirmed SARS-CoV-2 infection or an uninfected control (not recorded which).

This clonotype was seen a handful of times. The V call is TRBV12-3 or TRBV12-4, the J call TRBJ1-5, with TRBD1 as a possible D gene (5 bases). V was clipped by 5 bases and J by 6 bases, with 17 bases between them. This CDR3 region has 15 residues. The CDR3 DNA sequence: TGTGCCAGCAGTGCAGGGTCCTCCCAGGGTCAGCCCCAGCATTTT. This translates into CASSAGSSQGQPQHF.

The chain couples TRBV2 to TRBJ2-5, with D tentatively TRBD1 or TRBD2 (5 bases each). Per germline, CDR1 SNHLY and CDR2 FYNNEI. V gave up 4 bases and J gave up 1 base, with 10 bases separating them. The CDR3 has 14 amino acids. DNA for the CDR3: TGTGCCAGCAGTGTTTGGGGGTTCCAAGAGACCCAGTACTTC. Its protein product is CASSVWGFQETQYF.

This clonotype was seen more than once but under ten times. This rearrangement joins TRBV28 to TRBJ2-7; D not resolved. Trimming removed 5 bases at V and 5 bases at J, with 10 bases between. The CDR3 spans 12 residues. Germline V gene sequence: CDR1 MDHEN, CDR2 SYDVKM. The CDR3 spells CASSPGPHEQYF. The CDR3 DNA follows: TGTGCCAGCAGTCCCGGACCGCACGAGCAGTACTTC.